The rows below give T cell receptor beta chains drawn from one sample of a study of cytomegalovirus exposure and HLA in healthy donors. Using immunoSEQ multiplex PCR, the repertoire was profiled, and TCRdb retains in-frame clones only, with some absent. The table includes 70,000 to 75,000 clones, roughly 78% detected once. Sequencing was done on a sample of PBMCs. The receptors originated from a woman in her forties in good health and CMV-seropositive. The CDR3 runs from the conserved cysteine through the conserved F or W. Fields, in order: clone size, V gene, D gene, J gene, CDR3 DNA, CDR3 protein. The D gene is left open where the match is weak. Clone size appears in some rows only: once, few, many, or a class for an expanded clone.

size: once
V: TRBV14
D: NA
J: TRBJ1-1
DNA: TGTGCCAGCAGCCCTCTCGACAGACCTAACACTGAAGCTTTCTTT
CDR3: CASSPLDRPNTEAFF

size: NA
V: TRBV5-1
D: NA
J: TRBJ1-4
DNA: TGCGCCAGCAGCTTGGGGCAGGGAGGTGAAAAACTGTTTTTT
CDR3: CASSLGQGGEKLFF

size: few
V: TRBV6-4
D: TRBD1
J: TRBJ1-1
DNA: TGTGCCAGCAGTCAACAGGGGGGGACCGGGAACACTGAAGCTTTCTTT
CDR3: CASSQQGGTGNTEAFF

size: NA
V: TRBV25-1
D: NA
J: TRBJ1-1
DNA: TGTGCCAGCAGCCGGGATCTTACGAACACTGAAGCTTTCTTT
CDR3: CASSRDLTNTEAFF

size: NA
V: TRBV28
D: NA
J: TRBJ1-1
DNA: TGTGCCAGCAGTTTGCCCACCAGTTCCTTGAACACTGAAGCTTTCTTT
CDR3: CASSLPTSSLNTEAFF

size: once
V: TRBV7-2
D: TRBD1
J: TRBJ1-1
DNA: TGTGCCAGCAGCTCGGGACAGGGGTACACTGAAGCTTTCTTT
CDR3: CASSSGQGYTEAFF

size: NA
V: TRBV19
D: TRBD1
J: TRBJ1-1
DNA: TGTGCCAGTGGAGCGGGACAGGGGGTTACTGAAGCTTTCTTT
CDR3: CASGAGQGVTEAFF

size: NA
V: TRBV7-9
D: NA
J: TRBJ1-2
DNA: TGTGCCAGCAGCCCAAGGGACACTATCTATGGCTACACCTTC
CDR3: CASSPRDTIYGYTF

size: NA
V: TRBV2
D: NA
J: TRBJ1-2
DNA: TGTGCCAGCAGACAGGTGTATGGCTACACCTTC
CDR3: CASRQVYGYTF

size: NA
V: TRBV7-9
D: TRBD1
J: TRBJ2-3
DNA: TGTGCCAGCAGCGAGACAGGGAAGGGGCGCACAGATACGCAGTATTTT
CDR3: CASSETGKGRTDTQYF

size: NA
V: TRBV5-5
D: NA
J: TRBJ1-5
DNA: TGTGCCAGCAGCTTGGGTTCCCTTAGCAATCAGCCCCAGCATTTT
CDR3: CASSLGSLSNQPQHF

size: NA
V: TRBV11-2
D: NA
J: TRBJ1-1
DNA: TGTGCCAGCAGCTTGGCAATGGGAGGAACTGAAGCTTTCTTT
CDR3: CASSLAMGGTEAFF

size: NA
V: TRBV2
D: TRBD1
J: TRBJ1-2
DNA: TGTGCCAGCAGTGGGGACAGATATGGCTACACCTTC
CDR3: CASSGDRYGYTF

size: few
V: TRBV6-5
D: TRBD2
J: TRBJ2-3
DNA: TGTGCCAGCAGTAATAGCGGGTGGCAGAGGGGTACGCAGTATTTT
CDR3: CASSNSGWQRGTQYF

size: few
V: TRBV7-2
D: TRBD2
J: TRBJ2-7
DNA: TGTGCCAGCAGCCTGGGGGAGGGTGCCTACGAGCAGTACTTC
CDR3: CASSLGEGAYEQYF

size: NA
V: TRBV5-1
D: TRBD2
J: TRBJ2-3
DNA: TGCGCCAGCAGCCCCGGACTAGGGTCAGATACGCAGTATTTT
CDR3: CASSPGLGSDTQYF

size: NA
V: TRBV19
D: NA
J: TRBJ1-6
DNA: TGTGCCAGTAGGGAACAGGACAGTGTCTATAATTCACCCCTCCACTTT
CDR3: CASREQDSVYNSPLHF

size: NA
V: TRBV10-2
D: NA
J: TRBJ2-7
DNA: TGCGCCAGCAGTGATGGCTCTCAGTACTTC
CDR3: CASSDGSQYF

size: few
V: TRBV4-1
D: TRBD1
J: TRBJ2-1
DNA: TGCGCCAGCAGAACCGGGACAGTATACAATGAGCAGTTCTTC
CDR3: CASRTGTVYNEQFF

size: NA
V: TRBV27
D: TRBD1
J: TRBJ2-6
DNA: TGTGCCAGCAGTTTATTCCCCCGGGACAGGGAAGGAGGGGCCAACGTCCTGACTTTC
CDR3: CASSLFPRDREGGANVLTF

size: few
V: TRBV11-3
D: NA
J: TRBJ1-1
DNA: TGTGCCAGCGCCCGCAGGGGAGGGGCTTTCTTT
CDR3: CASARRGGAFF

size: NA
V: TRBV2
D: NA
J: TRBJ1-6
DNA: TGTGCCAGCAGTTCGACAGACCCCAGCTCCTATAATTCACCCCTCCACTTT
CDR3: CASSSTDPSSYNSPLHF

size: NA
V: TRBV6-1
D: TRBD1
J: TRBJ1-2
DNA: TGTGCCAGCAGTGGACAGGGATCTAACTATGGCTACACCTTC
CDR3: CASSGQGSNYGYTF

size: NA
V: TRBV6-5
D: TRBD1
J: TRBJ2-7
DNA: TGTGCCAGCAGTTACGCGGGACAGGGGAGCTACGAGCAGTACTTC
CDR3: CASSYAGQGSYEQYF

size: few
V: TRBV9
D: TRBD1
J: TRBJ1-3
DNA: TGTGCCAGCAGCGTAGGTTTCCCGGACAGGGTCTCTGGAAACACCATATATTTT
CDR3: CASSVGFPDRVSGNTIYF

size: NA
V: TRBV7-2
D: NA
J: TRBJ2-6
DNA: TGTGCCAGCAGCCGAATCGGGTACGGGGCCAACGTCCTGACTTTC
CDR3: CASSRIGYGANVLTF

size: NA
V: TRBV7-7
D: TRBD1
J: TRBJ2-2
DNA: TGTGCCAGCAGCTCCGGGACAGGGTGGCCCGGGGAGCTGTTTTTT
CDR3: CASSSGTGWPGELFF

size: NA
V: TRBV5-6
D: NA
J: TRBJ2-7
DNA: TGTGCCAGCAGCTTGACTCCCCTCTCCTACGAGCAGTACTTC
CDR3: CASSLTPLSYEQYF

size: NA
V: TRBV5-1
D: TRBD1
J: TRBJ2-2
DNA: TGCGCCAGCAGTCGAGGGGGCGGCGGGGAGCTGTTTTTT
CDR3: CASSRGGGGELFF

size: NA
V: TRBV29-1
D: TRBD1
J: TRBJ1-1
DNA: TGCAGCGCCAGGACAGGGACCGACGCTGAAGCTTTCTTT
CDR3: CSARTGTDAEAFF

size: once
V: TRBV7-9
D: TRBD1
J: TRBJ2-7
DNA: TGTGCCAGCAGTTCAGACAGGGGCGAGCAGTACTTC
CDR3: CASSSDRGEQYF

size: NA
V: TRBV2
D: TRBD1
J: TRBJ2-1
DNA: TGTGCCAGCAGTAGCCTACAGGGGTATGAGCAGTTCTTC
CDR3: CASSSLQGYEQFF

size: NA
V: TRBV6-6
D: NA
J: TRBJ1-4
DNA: TGTGCCAGCAGGGATGGGGGACTTAATGAAAAACTGTTTTTT
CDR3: CASRDGGLNEKLFF